This TCR beta chain was sequenced for a study of control samples from healthy donors and cancer patients. CDR1 and CDR2 (germline): GTSNPN, SVGIG (reference sequence). Trimming removed 5 bases at V and 3 bases at J, with 14 bases between. The CDR3 length is 13 residues. Measured with immunoSEQ multiplex PCR; TCRdb has only the in-frame clones, and not every one. The table shows fewer than 200,000 clones, with just over 90% occurring only once. The sequence was obtained from a woman in her fifties or sixties in good health. The material sequenced was blood. This sequence joins TRBV30 and TRBJ2-7, with D perhaps TRBD1 (6 bases). DNA of the CDR3: TGTGCCTGGCAGGGGAGTGGGGGCTACGAGCAGTACTTC. The encoded protein is CAWQGSGGYEQYF.